The 23 T cell receptor beta chains presented below share a single source sample, sequenced in a study of T-cell reconstitution after alpha-beta-depleted transplantation in children. Unique molecular identifiers were built into the TCRbeta library. TCRdb reanalysed the PCR reads using MiXCR and keeps one entry per CDR3 protein. The sample comprises around 800,000 distinct CDR3 sequences, about 15% of which are singletons, and approximately 5% rests with the top ten. The sequenced sample was PBMCs, mostly from graft donor cells, obtained 360 days after TCRalphabeta/CD19-depleted stem cell transplant. The receptors stem from a male patient between 10 and 17 years old who had a stem cell transplant for acute lymphoblastic leukemia, so the T cells may come from the graft donor.

This clonotype appeared a few times. J is TRBJ2-7 and V is TRBV29-1; weak D call: TRBD2 (6 bases). Germline loops: CDR1 SQVTM, CDR2 ANQGSEA. Trimming stripped 4 bases from V and 3 bases from J, with 13 bases between. CDR3 length equals 13 residues. The CDR3 reads CSVGGRLDYEQYF. The CDR3 DNA reads TGCAGCGTTGGAGGGAGACTAGACTACGAGCAGTACTTC.

The rearrangement joins TRBV6-2 or TRBV6-3 to TRBJ2-7, with a weak D call TRBD2 (5 bases). There are 17 residues in the CDR3. The germline V and J ends were trimmed by 6 bases and 3 bases, with 24 bases remaining between them. CDR1 and CDR2 (germline): MNHEY, SVGEGT. For the CDR3, the DNA is TGTGCCAGCAGCGCCCGTGGGTCGCGGGCCACTGTCTACGAGCAGTACTTC. As protein: CASSARGSRATVYEQYF.

The gene calls are TRBV3-1 and TRBJ2-7, with TRBD2 identical over 8 bases. The junction had 10 bases not matched to a gene; V was cut back by 3 bases and J by 3 bases. This CDR3 comprises 16 residues. Germline V lookup: CDR1 LGHDT, CDR2 YNNKEL (reference sequence). CDR3 nucleotide sequence: TGTGCCAGCAGCCAGTACGTACGGGAGGGCCTCTACGAGCAGTACTTC. This codes for CASSQYVREGLYEQYF.

This chain connects TRBV6-5 to TRBJ2-1; 7 nucleotides match TRBD2. Germline V gene data show CDR1 as MNHEY and CDR2 as SVGAGI. The CDR3 length is 15 residues. V gave up 4 bases and J gave up 9 bases; unmatched junction bases: 12. In nucleotides, the CDR3 is TGTGCCAGCAGTTGGAGCGGGAATAAGGGCAGTGAGCAGTTCTTC. It encodes CASSWSGNKGSEQFF.

This clonotype was seen a few times. The chain uses TRBV2 and TRBJ1-6; 9 nucleotides match TRBD1. This CDR3 contains 13 residues. With V trimmed by 6 bases and J by 10 bases, 4 bases remained unmatched. Germline V gene lookup returns CDR1 SNHLY and CDR2 FYNNEI. CDR3 amino acids: CASSRTGASPLHF. The CDR3, as DNA: TGTGCCAGCAGCCGGACAGGGGCCTCACCCCTCCACTTT.

This clonotype was found many times. The genes are TRBV5-1 and TRBJ2-3; no clear D. The CDR3 length is 15 residues. V lost 0 bases, J lost 4 bases, and 12 bases lay in between. Germline lookup yields CDR1 SGHRS and CDR2 YFSETQ. In DNA form, the CDR3 reads TGCGCCAGCAGCTTGGGACTTTCTGGACCAGATACGCAGTATTTT. Amino acids: CASSLGLSGPDTQYF.

This clonotype turned up a few times. The gene calls are TRBV7-9 and TRBJ2-7, with 7 nucleotides matching TRBD1. This CDR3 spans 15 amino acids. The J segment lost 2 bases and the V segment lost 6 bases, leaving 10 bases of the junction unmatched. Looked up from germline, CDR1 is SEHNR and CDR2 is FQNEAQ (reference sequence). This chain's CDR3 is CASSHDRASAYEQYF. Here the CDR3 DNA reads TGTGCCAGCAGTCATGACAGGGCTTCGGCCTACGAGCAGTACTTC.

This clonotype showed up just a few times. This chain links TRBV19 with TRBJ2-7; 12 bases match TRBD2. The CDR3 extends over 17 amino acids. Germline CDR1 LNHDA, CDR2 SQIVND (reference sequence). Trimming took 5 bases from V and 0 from J; bases not matched to a gene: 8. Written as DNA, the CDR3 is TGTGCCAGTAGTTTGACTAGCGGGAGCCGAAGCTCCTACGAGCAGTACTTC. It specifies CASSLTSGSRSSYEQYF. The entire variable domain, with the rest obtained from reference TRBV19 and TRBJ2-7, is as follows: DGGITQSPKYLFRKEGQNVTLSCEQNLNHDAMYWYRQDPGQGLRLIYYSQIVNDFQKGDIAEGYSVSREKKESFPLTVTSAQKNPTAFYLCASSLTSGSRSSYEQYFGPGTRLTVT.

The chain employs TRBV20-1 and TRBJ2-7; 7 nucleotides line up with TRBD1. The V segment lost 1 base and the J segment 5 bases; nucleotides outside the gene matches: 8. From germline, CDR1 is DFQATT and CDR2 SNEGSKA (reference sequence). This CDR3 has 14 residues. The CDR3 reads CSARGLYRGNEQYF. The CDR3 nucleotides read TGCAGTGCTAGAGGCTTATACAGGGGAAACGAGCAGTACTTC.

This clonotype was seen repeatedly, ten times or more. The chain links TRBV12-3 or TRBV12-4 to TRBJ2-1; 9 bases line up with TRBD1. The CDR3 contains 14 residues. With 6 bases clipped from V and 9 bases from J, the junction kept 9 bases outside the gene matches. The CDR3 spells CASSPGTGRGEQFF. The CDR3 DNA reads as TGTGCCAGCAGCCCCGGGACAGGGAGAGGTGAGCAGTTCTTC.

This clonotype showed up just a few times. The chain links TRBV12-3 or TRBV12-4 to TRBJ2-7; 7 nucleotides align to TRBD1. The CDR3 loop spans 13 amino acids. V lost 5 bases and J lost 5; bases outside the gene matches: 6. CDR3 sequence: CASSATGVHEQYF. The CDR3 DNA sequence: TGTGCCAGCAGTGCCACAGGGGTCCACGAGCAGTACTTC.

This clonotype was observed a few times. The CDR3 DNA reads as TGTGCCAGCTCTGGAAGATACTCTGGAAACACCATATATTTT. Its protein product is CASSGRYSGNTIYF. The V call is TRBV6-1, the J call TRBJ1-3; D is undetermined. The germline gives CDR1 MNHNS, CDR2 SASEGT. V lost 8 bases and J lost 0, with 11 bases in between. The CDR3 has 14 amino acids.

This clonotype was recorded only once. The chain carries TRBV12-3 or TRBV12-4 and TRBJ2-7; possible D gene TRBD1, 5 bases. V lost 3 bases, J lost 6 bases, and 15 bases lay in between. CDR3 size: 14 residues. CDR3 in DNA: TGTGCCAGCAGTTTTGGCCAGGGTTCGACCGAGCAGTACTTC. This encodes CASSFGQGSTEQYF.

This clonotype was counted many times. V gene TRBV29-1 combines with J gene TRBJ2-3; 11 bases are a match to TRBD2. V was pared by 6 bases and J by 5 bases, with 7 bases of the junction left unmatched. The CDR3 is 14 amino acids. The V gene's germline CDR1 is SQVTM and CDR2 ANQGSEA. CDR3 loop: CSVVLAGVGDTQYF. CDR3 coding DNA: TGCAGCGTGGTACTAGCGGGAGTTGGAGATACGCAGTATTTT.

This clonotype was seen at least ten times. The rearrangement links TRBV28 to TRBJ1-1, with 7 bases matching TRBD1. The CDR3 is made up of 14 amino acids. V trimming: 5 bases; J trimming: 5 bases; junction bases outside the gene matches: 8. The V gene's germline CDR1 is MDHEN and CDR2 SYDVKM. The CDR3 nucleotides read TGTGCCAGCAGTCAAGCAGGGGGAGTTACTGAAGCTTTCTTT. It translates to CASSQAGGVTEAFF.

This clonotype was picked up a small number of times. This sequence joins TRBV13 and TRBJ2-7; D possibly corresponds to TRBD2 (5 bases). V shed 1 base and J shed 2 bases, with 15 bases lying between them. From germline, CDR1 is PRHDT and CDR2 FYEKMQ (reference sequence). The CDR3 totals 16 residues. This chain's CDR3 is CASSLASPSSAYEQYF. DNA for the CDR3: TGTGCCAGCAGCTTAGCCTCGCCTAGCTCTGCCTACGAGCAGTACTTC.

The chain uses TRBV7-9 and TRBJ2-5; 7 bases align to TRBD2. The CDR3 is made up of 16 amino acids. In germline, CDR1 is SEHNR, CDR2 FQNEAQ (reference sequence). Unmatched junction bases numbered 14, after V lost 5 bases and J lost 5 bases. For the CDR3, the DNA is TGTGCCAGCAGCAAAGCTAGGCCTAGCGGCGTTGAGACCCAGTACTTC. Residues: CASSKARPSGVETQYF.

The V and J genes are TRBV15 and TRBJ1-4; D perhaps matches TRBD1 (5 bases). Germline CDR1 is LNHNV and CDR2 is YYDKDF (reference sequence). V was trimmed by 9 bases and J by 0 bases, leaving 11 bases between them. The CDR3 is 14 residues long. CDR3 DNA sequence: TGTGCCACTACGGGGGATGCAACTAATGAAAAACTGTTTTTT. It yields the protein CATTGDATNEKLFF.

This clonotype turned up a few times. V gene TRBV4-2 combines with J gene TRBJ2-1, with 7 bases fitting TRBD2. The CDR3 contains 15 residues. The germline gives CDR1 LGHNA, CDR2 YNFKEQ. V lost 4 bases to trimming and J lost 6 bases; unmatched junction nucleotides: 9. The CDR3 nucleotides read TGTGCCAGCAGCCCCCTCTCGACTAGCTTCAATGAGCAGTTCTTC. This encodes CASSPLSTSFNEQFF.

The chain joins TRBV2 to TRBJ1-5, with unresolved D. The CDR3 length is 15 residues. The germline gives CDR1 SNHLY, CDR2 FYNNEI. V dropped 2 bases and J dropped 2 bases, with 10 bases sitting between them. CDR3 in DNA: TGTGCCAGCAGTGAATTTGGTGTAGGCAATCAGCCCCAGCATTTT. This sequence encodes CASSEFGVGNQPQHF.

This clonotype appeared a few times. V and J are TRBV12-3 or TRBV12-4 and TRBJ2-1; TRBD2 is a possible D gene (6 bases). This CDR3 is 14 amino acids long. The ends were cut back, 5 bases at V and 9 bases at J, with 17 bases in the middle. The CDR3, as DNA: TGTGCCAGCAGTGACGGGGCGGGATGGCGTGAGCAGTTCTTC. As protein: CASSDGAGWREQFF.

This clonotype was picked up a small number of times. The rearrangement links TRBV5-1 to TRBJ1-1, with 7 bases identical to TRBD1. The V segment lost 4 bases and the J segment 7 bases; nucleotides outside the gene matches: 19. The CDR3 contains 17 residues. The germline CDR1 and CDR2 sequences are SGHRS and YFSETQ. CDR3 in DNA: TGCGCCAGCAGCCCTCTACCTGTCGTAGACAGGGATTATGAAGCTTTCTTT. Translated: CASSPLPVVDRDYEAFF.

The chain couples TRBV6-5 to TRBJ1-5, with D hard to call. The V and J ends lost 1 base and 4 bases respectively, with 5 bases between them. The CDR3 totals 13 residues. Germline V gives CDR1 MNHEY, CDR2 SVGAGI. The CDR3 protein is CASSYYPNQPQHF. The CDR3 nucleotides read TGTGCCAGCAGTTACTACCCTAATCAGCCCCAGCATTTT.